The clone carrying this T cell receptor (beta chain) was seen many times. The diagnostic basis comprised clinical symptoms, serum thyroxine and TRAb, thyroid ultrasound and orbital computed tomography. The data derive from a study of T cells in Graves' hyperthyroidism and ophthalmopathy. Study-wide context: The initial diagnosis was the point when peripheral blood was collected, ahead of any treatment.

The CDR3 totals 18 residues. V lost 2 bases and J 4 bases, leaving 23 bases between the germline ends. Germline-derived CDR1 and CDR2 are SNHLY and FYNNEI. Amplification targeted TCR beta CDR3 regions from RNA transcripts. TCR CDR3 underwent first-round RT-PCR with the HTBI primer set. TCRdb passed the multiplex PCR reads through MiXCR, listing each CDR3 protein once. The table shows fewer than 800,000 distinct CDR3 sequences, with roughly 17% occurring only once. Sequencing input: blood. The chain has TRBV2 and TRBJ1-1; possibly TRBD1 for D (6 bases). This sequence was found in a man between 18 and 29 years old with Graves' hyperthyroidism. Here the CDR3 reads CASSENPFQGSWGTEAFF. The CDR3 DNA sequence: TGTGCCAGCAGTGAAAACCCTTTCCAGGGGAGTTGGGGCACTGAAGCTTTCTTT.